This section outlines one TCR beta chain sequence together with its context. As yet, its antigen is unknown. This sample stems from a study of T cell responses to AZD1222 COVID-19 vaccine. Study-level results: It should be noted that donors were predominantly white British and more often female, and clonal diversity was possibly underestimated. In the spike-specific TCR repertoire, nearly half reportedly target unmutated variant regions.

V lost 2 bases to trimming and J lost 6 bases, with 7 bases between them. Per germline, CDR1 SNHLY and CDR2 FYNNEI. This CDR3 contains 13 residues. TCRdb keeps only in-frame clones here, not all; method: immunoSEQ multiplex PCR. The table lists 120,000 or so clones, 88% of them singletons. The sample consisted of peripheral blood, taken on day 0 of MenACWY control vaccination. The V and J genes are TRBV2 and TRBJ2-2; the D is unclear. The sequence was collected from an adult in good health. In DNA, the CDR3 is TGTGCCAGCAGTGAATTTATGGCCGGGGAGCTGTTTTTT. Residues: CASSEFMAGELFF.